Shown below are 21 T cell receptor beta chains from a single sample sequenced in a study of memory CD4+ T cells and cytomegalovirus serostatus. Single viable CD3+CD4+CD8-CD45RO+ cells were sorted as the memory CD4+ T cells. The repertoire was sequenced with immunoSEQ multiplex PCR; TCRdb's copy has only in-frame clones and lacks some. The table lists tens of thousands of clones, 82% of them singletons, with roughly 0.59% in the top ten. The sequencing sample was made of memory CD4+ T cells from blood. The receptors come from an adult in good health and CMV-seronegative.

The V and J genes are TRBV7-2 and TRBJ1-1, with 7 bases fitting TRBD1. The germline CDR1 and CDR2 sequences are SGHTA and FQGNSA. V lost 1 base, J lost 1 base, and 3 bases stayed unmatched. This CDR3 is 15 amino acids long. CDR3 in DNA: TGTGCCAGCAGCTTAGGGGGGACAGCGAACACTGAAGCTTTCTTT. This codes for CASSLGGTANTEAFF.

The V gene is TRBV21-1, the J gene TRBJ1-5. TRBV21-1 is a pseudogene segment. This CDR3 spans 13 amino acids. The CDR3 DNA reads TGTGCCAGCAGCAAAGGGTTAGGTCAGCCCCAGCATTTT. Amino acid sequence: CASSKGLGQPQHF.

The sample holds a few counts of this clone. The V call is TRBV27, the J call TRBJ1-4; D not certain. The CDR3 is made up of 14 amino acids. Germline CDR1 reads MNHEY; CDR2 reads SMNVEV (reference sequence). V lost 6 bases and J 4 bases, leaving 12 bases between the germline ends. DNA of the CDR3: TGTGCCAGCAGACGAGCAGGTGTTAATGAAAAACTGTTTTTT. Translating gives CASRRAGVNEKLFF.

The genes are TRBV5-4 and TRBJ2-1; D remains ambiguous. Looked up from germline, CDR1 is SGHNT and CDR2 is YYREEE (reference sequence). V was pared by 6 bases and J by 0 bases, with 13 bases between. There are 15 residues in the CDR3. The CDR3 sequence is CASTPPDNSYNEQFF. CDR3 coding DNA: TGTGCCAGCACCCCTCCGGATAACTCCTACAATGAGCAGTTCTTC.

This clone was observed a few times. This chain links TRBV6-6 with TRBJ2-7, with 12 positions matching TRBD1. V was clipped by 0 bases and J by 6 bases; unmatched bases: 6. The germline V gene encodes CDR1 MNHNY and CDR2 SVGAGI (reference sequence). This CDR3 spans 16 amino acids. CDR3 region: CASSYSTGTGGSEQYF. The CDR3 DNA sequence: TGTGCCAGCAGTTACTCAACCGGGACAGGGGGCTCCGAGCAGTACTTC.

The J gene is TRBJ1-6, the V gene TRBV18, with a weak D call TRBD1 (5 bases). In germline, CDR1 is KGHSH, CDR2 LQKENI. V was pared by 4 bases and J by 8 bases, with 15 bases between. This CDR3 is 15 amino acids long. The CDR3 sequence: CASSRDRAGDSPLHF. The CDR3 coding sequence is TGTGCCAGCTCACGGGACCGGGCCGGGGATTCACCCCTCCACTTT.

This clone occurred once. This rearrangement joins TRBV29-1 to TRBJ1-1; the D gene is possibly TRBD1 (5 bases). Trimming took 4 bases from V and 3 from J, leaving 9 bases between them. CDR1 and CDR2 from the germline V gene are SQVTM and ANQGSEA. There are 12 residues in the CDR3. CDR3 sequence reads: CSVATGYTEAFF. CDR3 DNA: TGCAGCGTTGCCACAGGATACACTGAAGCTTTCTTT.

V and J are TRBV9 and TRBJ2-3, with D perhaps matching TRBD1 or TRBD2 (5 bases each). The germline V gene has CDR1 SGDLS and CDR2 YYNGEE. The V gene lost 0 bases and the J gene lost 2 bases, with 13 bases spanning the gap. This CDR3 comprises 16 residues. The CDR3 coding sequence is TGTGCCAGCAGCGTAGGCGGGCTGGGGACCACAGATACGCAGTATTTT. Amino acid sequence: CASSVGGLGTTDTQYF.

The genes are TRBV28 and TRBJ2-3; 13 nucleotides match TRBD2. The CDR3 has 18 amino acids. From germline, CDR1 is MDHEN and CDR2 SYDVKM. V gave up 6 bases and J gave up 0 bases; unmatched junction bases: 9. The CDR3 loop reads CASRGLAGNDPSTDTQYF. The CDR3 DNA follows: TGTGCCAGCAGGGGACTAGCGGGGAACGACCCTAGCACAGATACGCAGTATTTT.

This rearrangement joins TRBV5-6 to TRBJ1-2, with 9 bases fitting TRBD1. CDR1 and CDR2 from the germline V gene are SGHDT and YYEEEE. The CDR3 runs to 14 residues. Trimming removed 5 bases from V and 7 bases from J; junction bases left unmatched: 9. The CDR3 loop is CASRIQGASGGYTF. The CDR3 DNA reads TGTGCCAGCAGGATACAGGGGGCGAGTGGTGGCTACACCTTC.

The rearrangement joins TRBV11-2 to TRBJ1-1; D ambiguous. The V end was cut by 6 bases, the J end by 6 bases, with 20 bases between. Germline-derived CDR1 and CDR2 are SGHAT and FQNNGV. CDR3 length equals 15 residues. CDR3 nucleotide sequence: TGTGCCAGCAGTCCCCCATCAGGACCTATGGCTGAAGCTTTCTTT. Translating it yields CASSPPSGPMAEAFF. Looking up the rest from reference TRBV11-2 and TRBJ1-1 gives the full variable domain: EAGVAQSPRYKIIEKRQSVAFWCNPISGHATLYWYQQILGQGPKLLIQFQNNGVVDDSQLPKDRFSAERLKGVDSTLKIQPAKLEDSAVYLCASSPPSGPMAEAFFGQGTRLTVV.

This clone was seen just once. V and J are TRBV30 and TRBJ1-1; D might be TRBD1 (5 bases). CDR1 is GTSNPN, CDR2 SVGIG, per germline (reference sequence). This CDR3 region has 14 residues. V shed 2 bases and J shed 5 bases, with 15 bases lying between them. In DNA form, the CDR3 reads TGTGCCTGGAGTTCGAGGGGACTGAGGACTGAAGCTTTCTTT. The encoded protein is CAWSSRGLRTEAFF.

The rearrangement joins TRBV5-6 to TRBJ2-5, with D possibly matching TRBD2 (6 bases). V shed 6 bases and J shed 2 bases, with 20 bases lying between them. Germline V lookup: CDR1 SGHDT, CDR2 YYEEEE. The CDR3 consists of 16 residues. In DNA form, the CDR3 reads TGTGCCAGCACGCTATCAGTACTAGCCCAACAAGAGACCCAGTACTTC. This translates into CASTLSVLAQQETQYF.

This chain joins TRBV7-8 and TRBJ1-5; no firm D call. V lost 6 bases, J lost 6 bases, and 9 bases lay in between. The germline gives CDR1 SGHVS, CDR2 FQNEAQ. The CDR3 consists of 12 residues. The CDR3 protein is CASSSPGQPQHF. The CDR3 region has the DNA TGTGCCAGCAGTTCCCCCGGTCAGCCCCAGCATTTT.

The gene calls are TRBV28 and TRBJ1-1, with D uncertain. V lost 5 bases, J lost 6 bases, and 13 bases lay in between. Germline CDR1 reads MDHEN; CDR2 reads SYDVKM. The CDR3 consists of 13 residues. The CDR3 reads CASSSQLNSEAFF. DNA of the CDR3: TGTGCCAGCAGTAGTCAGCTTAACTCTGAAGCTTTCTTT.

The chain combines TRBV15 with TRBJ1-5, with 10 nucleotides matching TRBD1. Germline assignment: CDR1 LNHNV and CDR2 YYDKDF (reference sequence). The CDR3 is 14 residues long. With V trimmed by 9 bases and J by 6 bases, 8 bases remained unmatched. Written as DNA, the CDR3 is TGTGCCACAGACACGGGACAGGGGAGTCAGCCCCAGCATTTT. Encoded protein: CATDTGQGSQPQHF.

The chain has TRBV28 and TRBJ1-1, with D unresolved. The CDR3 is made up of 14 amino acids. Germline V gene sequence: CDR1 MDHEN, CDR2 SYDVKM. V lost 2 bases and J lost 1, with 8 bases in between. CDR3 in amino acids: CASSLHSRNTEAFF. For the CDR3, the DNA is TGTGCCAGCAGTTTACACAGCCGGAACACTGAAGCTTTCTTT. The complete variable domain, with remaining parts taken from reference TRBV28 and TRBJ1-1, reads DVKVTQSSRYLVKRTGEKVFLECVQDMDHENMFWYRQDPGLGLRLIYFSYDVKMKEKGDIPEGYSVSREKKERFSLILESASTNQTSMYLCASSLHSRNTEAFFGQGTRLTVV.

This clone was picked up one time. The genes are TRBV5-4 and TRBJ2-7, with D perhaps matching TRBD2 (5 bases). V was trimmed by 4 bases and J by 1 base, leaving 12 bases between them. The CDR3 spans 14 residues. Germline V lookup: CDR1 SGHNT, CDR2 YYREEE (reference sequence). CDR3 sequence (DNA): TGTGCCAGCAGCCTTAGGAGCGGTTCCTACGAGCAGTACTTC. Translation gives CASSLRSGSYEQYF. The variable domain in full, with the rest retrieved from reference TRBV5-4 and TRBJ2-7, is ETGVTQSPTHLIKTRGQQVTLRCSSQSGHNTVSWYQQALGQGPQFIFQYYREEENGRGNFPPRFSGLQFPNYSSELNVNALELDDSALYLCASSLRSGSYEQYFGPGTRLTVT.

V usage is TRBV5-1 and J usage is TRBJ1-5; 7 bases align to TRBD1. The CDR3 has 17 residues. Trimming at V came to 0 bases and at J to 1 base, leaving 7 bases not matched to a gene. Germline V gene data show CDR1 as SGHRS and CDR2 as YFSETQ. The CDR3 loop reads CASSLAPAGGSNQPQHF. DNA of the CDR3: TGCGCCAGCAGCTTGGCCCCAGCAGGGGGGAGCAATCAGCCCCAGCATTTT.

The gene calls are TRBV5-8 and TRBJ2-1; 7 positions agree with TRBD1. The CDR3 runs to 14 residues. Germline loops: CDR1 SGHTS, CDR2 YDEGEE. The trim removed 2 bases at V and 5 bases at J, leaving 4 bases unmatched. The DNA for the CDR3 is TGTGCCAGCAGCTTCGGACAGGTACACAATGAGCAGTTCTTC. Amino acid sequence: CASSFGQVHNEQFF.

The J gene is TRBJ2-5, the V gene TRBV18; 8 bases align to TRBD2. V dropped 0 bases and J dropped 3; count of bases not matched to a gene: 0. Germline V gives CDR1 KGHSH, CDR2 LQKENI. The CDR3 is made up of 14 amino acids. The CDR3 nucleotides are TGTGCCAGCTCACCACCGACTAGCGAAGAGACCCAGTACTTC. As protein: CASSPPTSEETQYF.